The rows below give T cell receptor beta chains drawn from one sample of a study of blood T cell repertoires in COVID-19. Generated by immunoSEQ multiplex PCR, the TCRdb table keeps only in-frame clones and is missing some. Among 300,000 to 400,000 clones listed, approximately 83% were seen once. Material for sequencing was PBMCs or T cells enriched from blood (not recorded which). The source is a woman aged 35 to 49 with acute COVID-19. Both conserved end residues are part of each CDR3. The order of the fields is clone size, J gene, V gene, D gene, CDR3 protein, CDR3 DNA. A D gene is named only where the DNA matches it firmly. Clone size is given for some rows only: seen once, a few or many times, or a class if the clone is expanded.

clone_size: -; j_call: TRBJ2-1; v_call: TRBV3-1/TRBV3-2; d_call: -; cdr3_aa: CASSQANEQFF; cdr3_nt: TGTGCCAGCAGCCAGGCTAATGAGCAGTTCTTC
clone_size: -; j_call: TRBJ2-3; v_call: TRBV7-9; d_call: -; cdr3_aa: CASSLGDTSSTDTQYF; cdr3_nt: TGTGCCAGCAGCCTAGGGGACACATCTAGCACAGATACGCAGTATTTT
clone_size: -; j_call: TRBJ2-4; v_call: TRBV5-1; d_call: TRBD2; cdr3_aa: CASSSVTGLAGVEDIQYF; cdr3_nt: TGCGCCAGCAGCTCCGTCACCGGACTAGCGGGAGTAGAGGACATTCAGTACTTC
clone_size: -; j_call: TRBJ1-5; v_call: TRBV18; d_call: TRBD1; cdr3_aa: CASSPSGGWSNQPQHF; cdr3_nt: TGTGCCAGCTCACCATCAGGGGGCTGGAGCAATCAGCCCCAGCATTTT
clone_size: -; j_call: TRBJ1-5; v_call: TRBV6-5; d_call: -; cdr3_aa: CASSGQINQPQHF; cdr3_nt: TGTGCCAGCAGCGGACAGATAAATCAGCCCCAGCATTTT
clone_size: -; j_call: TRBJ2-7; v_call: TRBV7-3; d_call: -; cdr3_aa: CASSIVKTGQEQYF; cdr3_nt: TGTGCCAGCAGCATAGTCAAAACAGGGCAAGAGCAGTACTTC
clone_size: once; j_call: TRBJ2-7; v_call: TRBV19; d_call: -; cdr3_aa: CASSIGTSSLGEQYF; cdr3_nt: TGTGCCAGTAGTATAGGGACTTCCAGCTTGGGTGAGCAGTACTTC
clone_size: -; j_call: TRBJ2-3; v_call: TRBV6-2/TRBV6-3; d_call: TRBD1; cdr3_aa: CASSYPIDRVASTDTQYF; cdr3_nt: TGTGCCAGCAGTTACCCGATTGACAGGGTAGCAAGCACAGATACGCAGTATTTT
clone_size: -; j_call: TRBJ2-5; v_call: TRBV18; d_call: -; cdr3_aa: CASSPLNSQETQYF; cdr3_nt: TGTGCCAGCTCACCACTGAATAGTCAAGAGACCCAGTACTTC
clone_size: -; j_call: TRBJ2-2; v_call: TRBV7-3; d_call: TRBD1; cdr3_aa: CASSLIEGARTGELFF; cdr3_nt: TGTGCCAGCAGCTTAATTGAGGGGGCGCGGACCGGGGAGCTGTTTTTT
clone_size: few; j_call: TRBJ1-2; v_call: TRBV19; d_call: -; cdr3_aa: CASRETAINYGYTF; cdr3_nt: TGTGCCAGTAGAGAGACAGCGATAAACTATGGCTACACCTTC
clone_size: few; j_call: TRBJ2-1; v_call: TRBV5-4; d_call: TRBD2; cdr3_aa: CASSATGLKTYNEQFF; cdr3_nt: TGTGCCAGCAGCGCTACGGGACTAAAGACCTACAATGAGCAGTTCTTC
clone_size: -; j_call: TRBJ2-1; v_call: TRBV15; d_call: -; cdr3_aa: CATSLAYNEQFF; cdr3_nt: TGTGCCACCAGCTTAGCGTACAATGAGCAGTTCTTC
clone_size: -; j_call: TRBJ2-3; v_call: TRBV9; d_call: TRBD1; cdr3_aa: CASSVDLGGTGHTDTQYF; cdr3_nt: TGTGCCAGCAGCGTAGATTTAGGGGGGACAGGGCACACAGATACGCAGTATTTT
clone_size: -; j_call: TRBJ1-6; v_call: TRBV3-1/TRBV3-2; d_call: -; cdr3_aa: CASSQEDTFSPLHF; cdr3_nt: TGTGCCAGCAGCCAAGAAGACACCTTTTCACCCCTCCACTTT
clone_size: once; j_call: TRBJ2-1; v_call: TRBV11-3; d_call: -; cdr3_aa: CASQKDPGDNEQFF; cdr3_nt: TGTGCCAGCCAAAAAGACCCGGGGGACAATGAGCAGTTCTTC
clone_size: -; j_call: TRBJ1-2; v_call: TRBV7-9; d_call: -; cdr3_aa: CASSLSSVVGYGYTF; cdr3_nt: TGTGCCAGCAGCTTAAGTTCGGTGGTTGGCTATGGCTACACCTTC
clone_size: -; j_call: TRBJ2-4; v_call: TRBV11-2; d_call: TRBD2; cdr3_aa: CASSLTGGAKNIQYF; cdr3_nt: TGTGCCAGCAGCTTAACCGGGGGGGCCAAAAACATTCAGTACTTC
clone_size: -; j_call: TRBJ1-6; v_call: TRBV27; d_call: TRBD1; cdr3_aa: CASSSTGDLNSPLHF; cdr3_nt: TGTGCCAGCAGTTCGACAGGGGACCTTAATTCACCCCTCCACTTT
clone_size: -; j_call: TRBJ1-5; v_call: TRBV5-8; d_call: -; cdr3_aa: CASSLGQGFHQPQHF; cdr3_nt: TGTGCCAGCAGCTTGGGGCAGGGGTTTCATCAGCCCCAGCATTTT
clone_size: -; j_call: TRBJ2-1; v_call: TRBV5-4; d_call: TRBD1; cdr3_aa: CASSSTLPTTGGLNEQFF; cdr3_nt: TGTGCCAGCAGTTCTACCCTACCAACGACAGGGGGCTTGAATGAGCAGTTCTTC
clone_size: -; j_call: TRBJ1-5; v_call: TRBV7-2; d_call: -; cdr3_aa: CASSLASGPTSGPQHF; cdr3_nt: TGTGCCAGCAGCTTGGCAAGCGGCCCGACGAGTGGGCCCCAGCATTTT
clone_size: -; j_call: TRBJ1-1; v_call: TRBV18; d_call: -; cdr3_aa: CASSPPLQGGTEAFF; cdr3_nt: TGTGCCAGCTCACCACCGTTACAGGGTGGCACTGAAGCTTTCTTT
clone_size: -; j_call: TRBJ1-3; v_call: TRBV2; d_call: -; cdr3_aa: CASSEVYTIYF; cdr3_nt: TGTGCCAGCAGCGAGGTGTACACCATATATTTT
clone_size: -; j_call: TRBJ2-2; v_call: TRBV29-1; d_call: -; cdr3_aa: CSVAVAGYHTGELFF; cdr3_nt: TGCAGCGTCGCGGTGGCTGGATACCACACCGGGGAGCTGTTTTTT